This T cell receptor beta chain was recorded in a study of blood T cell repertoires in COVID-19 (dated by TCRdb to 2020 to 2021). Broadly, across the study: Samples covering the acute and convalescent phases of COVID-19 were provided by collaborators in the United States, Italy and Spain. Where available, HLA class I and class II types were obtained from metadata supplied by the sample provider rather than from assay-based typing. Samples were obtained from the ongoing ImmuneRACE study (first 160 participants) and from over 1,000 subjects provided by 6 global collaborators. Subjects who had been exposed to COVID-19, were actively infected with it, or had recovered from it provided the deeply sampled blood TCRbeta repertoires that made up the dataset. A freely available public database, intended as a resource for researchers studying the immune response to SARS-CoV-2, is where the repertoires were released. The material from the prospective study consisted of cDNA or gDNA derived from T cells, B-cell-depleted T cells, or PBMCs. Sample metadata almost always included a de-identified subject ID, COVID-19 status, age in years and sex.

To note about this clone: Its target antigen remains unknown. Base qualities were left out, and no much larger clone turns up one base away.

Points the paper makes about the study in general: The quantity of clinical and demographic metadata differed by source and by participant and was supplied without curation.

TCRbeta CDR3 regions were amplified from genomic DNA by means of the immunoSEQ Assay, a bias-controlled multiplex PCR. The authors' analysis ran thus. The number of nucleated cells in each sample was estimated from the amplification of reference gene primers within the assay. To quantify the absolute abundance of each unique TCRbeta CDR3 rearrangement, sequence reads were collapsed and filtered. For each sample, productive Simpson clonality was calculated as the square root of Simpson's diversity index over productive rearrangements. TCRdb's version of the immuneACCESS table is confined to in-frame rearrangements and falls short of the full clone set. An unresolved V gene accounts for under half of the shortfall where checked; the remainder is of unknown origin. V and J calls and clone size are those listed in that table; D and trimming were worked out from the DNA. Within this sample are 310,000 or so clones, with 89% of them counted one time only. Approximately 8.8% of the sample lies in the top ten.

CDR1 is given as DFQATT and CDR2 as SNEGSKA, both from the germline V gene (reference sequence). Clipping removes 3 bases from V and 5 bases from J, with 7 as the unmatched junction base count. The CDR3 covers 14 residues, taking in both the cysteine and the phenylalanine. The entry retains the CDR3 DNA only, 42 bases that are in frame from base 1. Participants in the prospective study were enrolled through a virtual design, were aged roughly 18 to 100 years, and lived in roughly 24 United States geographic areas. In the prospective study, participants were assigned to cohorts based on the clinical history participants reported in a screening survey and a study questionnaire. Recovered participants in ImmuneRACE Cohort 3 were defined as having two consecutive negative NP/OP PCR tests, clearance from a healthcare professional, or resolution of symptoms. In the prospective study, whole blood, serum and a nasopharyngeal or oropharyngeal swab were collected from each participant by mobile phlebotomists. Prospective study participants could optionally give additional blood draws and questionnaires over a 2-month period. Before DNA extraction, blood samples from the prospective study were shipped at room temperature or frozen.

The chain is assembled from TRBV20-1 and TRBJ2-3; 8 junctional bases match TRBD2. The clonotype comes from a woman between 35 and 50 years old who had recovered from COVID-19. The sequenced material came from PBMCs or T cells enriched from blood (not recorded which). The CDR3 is CSASDGRGGDTQYF. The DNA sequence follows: TGCAGTGCTAGTGACGGGAGGGGGGGAGATACGCAGTATTTT.